The clone carrying this TCR beta chain was detected a few times. The antigen remains undetermined. Deletions cut 4 bases from V and 11 bases from J, with 17 bases between. This CDR3 has 13 amino acids. Germline-derived CDR1 and CDR2 are MNHNS and SASEGT. Both 60 Vbeta primers and 13 Jbeta primers went into the PCR. Method: immunoSEQ multiplex PCR; TCRdb's copy keeps in-frame clones and lacks some. The data show fewer than 150,000 clones, more than 70% seen once. Donors were ostensibly healthy at sampling, although undocumented immune exposures were probable. This record belongs to a study of cytomegalovirus exposure and HLA in healthy donors. Notes on the study in general: Many donors carried some public TCRs, although rarity characterized most TCR sequences.

The rearrangement links TRBV6-1 to TRBJ1-1, with D possibly being TRBD1 (5 bases). The TCR comes from a woman aged 25 to 39 in good health and CMV-seropositive. Sequenced: PBMCs. DNA of the CDR3: TGTGCCAGCAGTGGGGAAGGGGCCCTGGGGGCTTTCTTT. Translating it yields CASSGEGALGAFF.